This TCR beta chain originates from a study of graft-versus-host responses after intestinal transplantation. Study-level information: Induction with anti-thymocyte globulin, then tacrolimus and steroids for about 3 years, was given to all recipients.

In the case of this clone: Its antigen is unidentified.

The method was immunoSEQ multiplex PCR; TCRdb's version includes in-frame clones alone and lacks a portion of them. The sample includes about 100,000 clones, approximately 84% seen only once; the top ten take about 0.95%. The CDR3 is 14 residues long. Germline CDR1 is SGHRS and CDR2 is YFSETQ. The V gene end was trimmed by 4 bases and the J gene end by 5 bases; junction bases not matched to a gene: 7. The sequence came from a human donor who was the organ donor for an intestinal transplant. V and J are TRBV5-1 and TRBJ1-1, with 8 bases fitting TRBD1. The material was unstimulated CD4+ T cells sorted from spleen or lymph node cells, obtained before transplant. DNA of the CDR3: TGCGCCAGCAGCGTGACAGGGGTCGGGACTGAAGCTTTCTTT. Residues: CASSVTGVGTEAFF.